The clone carrying this T cell receptor beta chain was seen repeatedly, ten times or more. Its antigen is not identified. Thyroid surgery was preceded by no treatment in any patient. In the original processing: A classifier for distant metastasis in papillary thyroid cancer was constructed using CDR3 differences observed across clinicopathological groups. TCRdb re-clonotyped the PCR reads through MiXCR. These V and J calls rely on TCRdb rather than the paper's analysis. The sample lists 75,000 to 100,000 clones; about 13% were seen once. This sample stems from a study of metastatic and nonmetastatic thyroid tumors. Whole-study results and caveats: A significant increase in TCR beta diversity was reportedly seen in malignant thyroid tumors relative to benign nodules, in blood and tumor.

Trimming left V 5 bases short and J 7 bases short, with 17 bases between. Germline lookup yields CDR1 LNHDA and CDR2 SQIVND (reference sequence). The CDR3 spans 15 residues. The specimen was blood. The receptor comes from a female donor with papillary thyroid cancer or a benign thyroid nodule (not recorded which). Some clones in this sample may be carry-over from other donors' samples. The chain is built from TRBV19 and TRBJ1-4; D is undetermined. The CDR3 nucleotides read TGTGCCAGTAGTTTCGGTGCGGGGTTCGGTGAAAAACTGTTTTTT. Residues: CASSFGAGFGEKLFF.